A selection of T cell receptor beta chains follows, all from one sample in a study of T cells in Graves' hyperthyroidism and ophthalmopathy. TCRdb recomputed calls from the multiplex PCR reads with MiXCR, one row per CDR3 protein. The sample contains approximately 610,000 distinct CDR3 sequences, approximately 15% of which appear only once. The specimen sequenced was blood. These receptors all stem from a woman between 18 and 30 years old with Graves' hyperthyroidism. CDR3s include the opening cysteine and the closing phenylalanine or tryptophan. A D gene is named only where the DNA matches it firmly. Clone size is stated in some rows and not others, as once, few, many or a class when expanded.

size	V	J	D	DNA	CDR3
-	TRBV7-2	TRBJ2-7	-	TGTGTCAGCAGCTTGCGGGTTCCCTACGAGCAGTACTTC	CVSSLRVPYEQYF
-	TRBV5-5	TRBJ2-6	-	TGTGCCAGCAGCTTGGTTTCGGGGACTGGGGCCAACGTCCTGACTTTC	CASSLVSGTGANVLTF
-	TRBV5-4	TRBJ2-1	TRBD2	TGTGCCAGCAGCTCCGGACTAGCGACCCGCAATGAGCAGTTCTTC	CASSSGLATRNEQFF
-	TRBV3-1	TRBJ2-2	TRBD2	TGTGCAGTGGCTTCCGGGGGGGAAGTGGCCGGGGAGCTGTTTTTT	CAVASGGEVAGELFF
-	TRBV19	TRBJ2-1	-	TGTGCCACGGCGCAGGGTGGTCGACTGAATGAGCAGTTCTTC	CATAQGGRLNEQFF
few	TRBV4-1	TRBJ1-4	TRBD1	TGCGCCAGCAGCCATCAGGGACAGGGGAAGGGTGAAAAACTGTTTTTT	CASSHQGQGKGEKLFF
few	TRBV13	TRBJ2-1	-	TGTGCCAGCAGCCCACGGGGGCGGTCACGCTCCTACAATGAGCAGTTCTTC	CASSPRGRSRSYNEQFF
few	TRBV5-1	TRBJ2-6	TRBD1	TGCGCCAGCTCCACAGGGGGGACTGGGGCCAACGTCCTGACTTTC	CASSTGGTGANVLTF
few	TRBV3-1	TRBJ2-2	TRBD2	TGTGCCAGCAGCAAAAGCGTAGCGGGAGGCACCGGGGAGCTGTTTTTT	CASSKSVAGGTGELFF
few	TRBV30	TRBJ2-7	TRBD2	TGTGCCTGGAGCCCCAGGTTCAGACTAGCGGGATGGGGATCCTACGAGCAGTACTTC	CAWSPRFRLAGWGSYEQYF
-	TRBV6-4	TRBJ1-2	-	TGTGCCAGCAGTGACTCGATAGGGGGGTCGGATGGCTACACCTTC	CASSDSIGGSDGYTF
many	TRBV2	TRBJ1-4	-	TGTGCCAGCTGCCCCGATAGGCGTGGTGAAAAACTGTTTTTT	CASCPDRRGEKLFF
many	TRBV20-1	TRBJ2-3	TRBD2	TGCAGTGCCTCAACTAGCGGAGGGAGCACAGATACGCAGTATTTT	CSASTSGGSTDTQYF
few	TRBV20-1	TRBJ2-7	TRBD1	TGCAGTGCTAGAGGCAATCCGGGACAGAGCCCCTACGAGCAGTACTTC	CSARGNPGQSPYEQYF
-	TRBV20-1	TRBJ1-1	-	TGCAGTGCTAGAAAATTAGGACGGGTGAACACTGAAGCTTTCTTT	CSARKLGRVNTEAFF
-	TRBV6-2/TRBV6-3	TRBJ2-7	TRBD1	TGTGCCAGCAGTTACGGACAGGAGGCCGAGCAGTACTTC	CASSYGQEAEQYF
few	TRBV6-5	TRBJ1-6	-	TGTGCCAGCAGTTACTCGATCGGGGAGTCACCCCTCCACTTT	CASSYSIGESPLHF
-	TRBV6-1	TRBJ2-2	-	TGTGCCAGCAGCGAACATTACACCGGGGAGCTGTTTTTT	CASSEHYTGELFF
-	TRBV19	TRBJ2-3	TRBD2	TGTGCCAGCAGGTTAGCGGGAGAACCAGATACGCAGTATTTT	CASRLAGEPDTQYF
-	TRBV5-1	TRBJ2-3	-	TGCGCCAGCAGTCAAACGGAGCCGGCAAGAGATACGCAGTATTTT	CASSQTEPARDTQYF
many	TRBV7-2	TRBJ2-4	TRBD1	TGTGCCAGCAGCTTAAGGACAGGGATGACCAAAAACATTCAGTACTTC	CASSLRTGMTKNIQYF
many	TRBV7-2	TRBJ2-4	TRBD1	TGTGCCAGCAGCTTAATGCCGCGACAGGGCGTAGCCAAAAACATTCAGTACTTC	CASSLMPRQGVAKNIQYF
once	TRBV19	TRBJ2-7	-	TGTGCCAGTAGTATATGGCCCGCGGGGCAACTTTCCTACGAGCAGTACTTC	CASSIWPAGQLSYEQYF
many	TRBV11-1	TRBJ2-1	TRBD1	TGTGCCAGCAGCCAGGGGGTGTACAATGAGCAGTTCTTC	CASSQGVYNEQFF
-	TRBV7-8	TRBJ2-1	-	TGTGCCAGCAGCCCGACCTGGTACAATGAGCAGTTCTTC	CASSPTWYNEQFF
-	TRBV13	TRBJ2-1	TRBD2	TGTGCCAGCAGCTTACTTGGACTAGCGGGAATCAATGAGCAGTTCTTC	CASSLLGLAGINEQFF
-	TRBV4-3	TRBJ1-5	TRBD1	TGCGCCAGCAGCCAAGAGCGGACAGGGAGCAATCAGCCCCAGCATTTT	CASSQERTGSNQPQHF
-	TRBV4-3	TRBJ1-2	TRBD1	TGCGCCAGCAGCCAAAGGGACAGCCCCTATGGCTACACCTTC	CASSQRDSPYGYTF
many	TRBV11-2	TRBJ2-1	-	TGTGCCAGCAGCAGAACGACTAGAAGGAATGAGCAGTTCTTC	CASSRTTRRNEQFF
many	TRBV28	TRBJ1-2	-	TGTGCCAGCAGTTCCCCCGGGACCGCCTCCGGCTATGGCTACACCTTC	CASSSPGTASGYGYTF